This T cell receptor beta chain came from a study of blood T cell repertoires in COVID-19. Sequencing used immunoSEQ multiplex PCR; TCRdb keeps in-frame clones, though not all of them. The sample has 270,000 or so clones, 75% to 90% seen once. Germline loops: CDR1 SGHKS, CDR2 YYEKEE (reference sequence). The CDR3 is 15 residues long. V trimming: 1 base; J trimming: 3 bases; junction bases outside the gene matches: 7. The source of this sequence is a woman aged 30 to 39 with acute COVID-19. The material sequenced was PBMCs or T cells enriched from blood (not recorded which). The chain carries TRBV5-5 and TRBJ2-7; 7 bases are shared with TRBD1. In DNA, the CDR3 is TGTGCCAGCAGCTTGTTTATCACAGGGGACTACGAGCAGTACTTC. It encodes CASSLFITGDYEQYF.